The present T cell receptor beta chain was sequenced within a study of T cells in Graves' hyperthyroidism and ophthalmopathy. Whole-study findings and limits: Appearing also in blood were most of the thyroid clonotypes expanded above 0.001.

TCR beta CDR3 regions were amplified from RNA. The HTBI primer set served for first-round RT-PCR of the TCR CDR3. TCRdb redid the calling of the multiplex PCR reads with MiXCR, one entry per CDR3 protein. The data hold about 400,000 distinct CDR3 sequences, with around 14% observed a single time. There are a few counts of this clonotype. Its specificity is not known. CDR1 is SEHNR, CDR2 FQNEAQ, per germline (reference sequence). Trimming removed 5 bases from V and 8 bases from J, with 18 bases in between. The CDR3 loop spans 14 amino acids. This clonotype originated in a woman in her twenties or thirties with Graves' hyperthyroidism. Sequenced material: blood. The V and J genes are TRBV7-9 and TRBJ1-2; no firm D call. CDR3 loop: CASSPRALLGGYTF. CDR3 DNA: TGTGCCAGCAGCCCCCGGGCCCTCCTCGGGGGCTACACCTTC.